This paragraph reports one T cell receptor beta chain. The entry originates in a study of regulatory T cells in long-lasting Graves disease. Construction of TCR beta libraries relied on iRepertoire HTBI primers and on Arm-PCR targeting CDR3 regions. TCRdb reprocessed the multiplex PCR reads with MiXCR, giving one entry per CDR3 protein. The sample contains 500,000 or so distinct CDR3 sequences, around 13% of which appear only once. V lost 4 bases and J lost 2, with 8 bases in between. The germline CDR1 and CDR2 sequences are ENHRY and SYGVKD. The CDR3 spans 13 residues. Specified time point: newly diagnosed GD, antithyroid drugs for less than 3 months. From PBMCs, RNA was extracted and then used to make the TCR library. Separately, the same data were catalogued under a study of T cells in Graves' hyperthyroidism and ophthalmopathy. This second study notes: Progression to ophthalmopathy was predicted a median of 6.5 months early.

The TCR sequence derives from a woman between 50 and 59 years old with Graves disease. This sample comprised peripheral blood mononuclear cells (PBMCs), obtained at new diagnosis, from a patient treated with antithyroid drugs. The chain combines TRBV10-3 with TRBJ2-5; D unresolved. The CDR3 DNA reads TGTGCCATCAGTGCAGCTCCTCAAGAGACCCAGTACTTC. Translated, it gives CAISAAPQETQYF.